One and the same sample provided the 20 T cell receptor beta chains below, sequenced in a study of radiotherapy plus CTLA-4 blockade in lung cancer. Assay used: immunoSEQ multiplex PCR; TCRdb lists only in-frame clones, some missing. This sample yields about 97,000 clones, of which 65% to 85% are seen a single time; 2.8% belongs to the top ten. Sequencing was performed on peripheral blood, taken from a patient treated with radiotherapy plus ipilimumab. The receptor set was obtained from a human donor with non-small cell lung cancer who had a partial response to radiotherapy plus ipilimumab. Some clones in this sample may be carry-over from other donors' samples.

The chain joins TRBV7-2 to TRBJ2-3; no clear D gene. Trimming cost V 1 base and J 0 bases, with 5 bases left between them. This CDR3 is built from 14 residues. Germline CDR1 and CDR2: SGHTA and FQGNSA. The CDR3 DNA sequence: TGTGCCAGCAGCTTAGTAGTTAGCACAGATACGCAGTATTTT. This sequence encodes CASSLVVSTDTQYF.

CDR3 nucleotides: TGTGCCAGCAGCCTAACGATCAAGGATACGCAGTATTTT. Amino acids: CASSLTIKDTQYF. This chain joins TRBV27 and TRBJ2-3; D is uncertain. Germline V lookup: CDR1 MNHEY, CDR2 SMNVEV (reference sequence). The V gene lost 6 bases and the J gene lost 6 bases, with 13 bases spanning the gap. CDR3 length equals 13 residues.

The chain combines TRBV6-1 with TRBJ1-2; D possibly corresponds to TRBD1 (6 bases). The CDR3 consists of 13 residues. Germline V CDR1 and CDR2: MNHNS, SASEGT. V gave up 8 bases and J gave up 3 bases, with 13 bases separating them. The CDR3 region has the DNA TGTGCCAGCTTAAACAGGGTAGACTATGGCTACACCTTC. Its translation: CASLNRVDYGYTF.

This clone was recorded a few times. The CDR3 protein is CASKSGGVGANVLTF. CDR3 coding DNA: TGTGCCAGCAAGTCAGGGGGCGTTGGGGCCAACGTCCTGACTTTC. The chain uses TRBV28 and TRBJ2-6; 8 positions match TRBD1. The V and J ends lost 7 bases and 3 bases, in that order; junction bases with no gene match: 5. From germline, CDR1 is MDHEN and CDR2 SYDVKM. The CDR3 totals 15 residues.

This rearrangement joins TRBV10-1 to TRBJ2-5; 10 bases are a match to TRBD1. The J call is uncertain, as TRBJ2-7 better fits the DNA end. The germline CDR1 and CDR2 sequences are WNHNN and SYGVQD (reference sequence). This CDR3 has 15 residues. The CDR3 here is CASSERQGAAYEQYF. The CDR3 nucleotides read TGCGCCAGCAGCGAAAGACAGGGGGCGGCCTACGAGCAGTACTTC.

The genes are TRBV6-1 and TRBJ2-5; 14 positions agree with TRBD2. Germline V gene sequence: CDR1 MNHNS, CDR2 SASEGT. The CDR3 totals 15 residues. The V segment lost 6 bases and the J segment 5 bases; nucleotides outside the gene matches: 5. CDR3 residues: CASRGTSGRSETQYF. The CDR3, as DNA: TGTGCCAGCAGAGGGACTAGCGGGAGATCGGAGACCCAGTACTTC.

This sequence joins TRBV11-3 and TRBJ2-5; D possibly corresponds to TRBD2 (5 bases). Germline loops: CDR1 SGHNT, CDR2 YENEEA. The V end was cut by 5 bases, the J end by 2 bases, with 12 bases between. The CDR3 covers 14 residues. The CDR3 spells CASSTRTLQETQYF. The CDR3, as DNA: TGTGCCAGCAGCACTAGAACCCTTCAAGAGACCCAGTACTTC. Looking up the rest from reference TRBV11-3 and TRBJ2-5 gives the full variable domain: EAGVVQSPRYKIIEKKQPVAFWCNPISGHNTLYWYLQNLGQGPELLIRYENEEAVDDSQLPKDRFSAERLKGVDSTLKIQPAELGDSAVYLCASSTRTLQETQYFGPGTRLLVL.

This chain connects TRBV11-2 to TRBJ1-4, with no clear D. The CDR3 totals 13 residues. Germline CDR1 reads SGHAT; CDR2 reads FQNNGV. V was clipped by 1 base and J by 5 bases, with 5 bases between them. The CDR3 region is CASSLGRNEKLFF. The CDR3 region has the DNA TGTGCCAGCAGCTTAGGGCGGAATGAAAAACTGTTTTTT.

This clone was detected only a few times. DNA for the CDR3: TGTGCCAGCAGCTTAACAGGGGGCCATCAGCCCCAGCATTTT. It specifies CASSLTGGHQPQHF. The chain has TRBV7-9 and TRBJ1-5; 9 nucleotides line up with TRBD1. V dropped 2 bases and J dropped 5; count of bases not matched to a gene: 1. The CDR3 runs 14 residues. Germline V lookup: CDR1 SEHNR, CDR2 FQNEAQ (reference sequence).

The V call is TRBV5-8, the J call TRBJ1-2, with TRBD1 matching over 10 bases. CDR3 length: 15 amino acids. V was pared by 0 bases and J by 6 bases, with 5 bases of the junction left unmatched. Looked up from germline, CDR1 is SGHTS and CDR2 is YDEGEE. The CDR3 DNA reads as TGTGCCAGCAGCTTGGGGGACAGGGGATGGGATGGCTACACCTTC. As protein: CASSLGDRGWDGYTF.

The chain links TRBV9 to TRBJ2-3, with 10 bases identical to TRBD1. CDR3 length equals 17 residues. J gave up 1 base and V 3 bases, and 8 bases lay outside the gene matches. Per the germline V gene, CDR1 is SGDLS and CDR2 is YYNGEE. The CDR3 bases are TGTGCCAGCAGCGCCCGAGACAGGGGGCAGGGCACAGATACGCAGTATTTT. It yields the protein CASSARDRGQGTDTQYF.

This sequence joins TRBV29-1 and TRBJ1-1; D remains unclear. Trimming stripped 6 bases from V and 3 bases from J, with 17 bases between. From germline, CDR1 is SQVTM and CDR2 ANQGSEA. The CDR3 has 14 residues. CDR3 DNA: TGCAGCGTGACCAGGTCCGGAGGATACACTGAAGCTTTCTTT. Encoded protein: CSVTRSGGYTEAFF.

The genes are TRBV7-3 and TRBJ1-3; D unresolved. Between the trimmed V and J ends, which lost 5 bases and 0 bases, there was a span of 20 bases. The CDR3 extends over 18 amino acids. Germline V CDR1 and CDR2: SGHTA, FQGTGA. CDR3 in amino acids: CASSPSWFRNGSGNTIYF. For the CDR3, the DNA is TGTGCCAGCAGCCCCTCCTGGTTTCGAAACGGCTCTGGAAACACCATATATTTT.

V is TRBV5-6 and J is TRBJ2-5, with TRBD2 matching 9 bases. The trim removed 4 bases at V and 5 bases at J, leaving 9 bases unmatched. This CDR3 is built from 15 residues. The V gene's germline CDR1 is SGHDT and CDR2 YYEEEE. The CDR3 region is CASSGGLAWLETQYF. DNA of the CDR3: TGTGCCAGCAGCGGGGGACTAGCATGGTTGGAGACCCAGTACTTC.

This clone showed up just a few times. This chain joins TRBV29-1 and TRBJ2-7; 7 bases are a match to TRBD2. The V gene end was trimmed by 2 bases and the J gene end by 4 bases; junction bases not matched to a gene: 5. The CDR3 covers 13 residues. CDR1 and CDR2 from the germline V gene are SQVTM and ANQGSEA. In DNA form, the CDR3 reads TGCAGCGTTGAACTCGCGGGAGATTACGAGCAGTACTTC. Its protein is CSVELAGDYEQYF.

This chain links TRBV7-3 with TRBJ2-1; TRBD1 is a possible D gene (5 bases). Trimming stripped 1 base from V and 5 bases from J, with 12 bases between. CDR1 and CDR2 from the germline V gene are SGHTA and FQGTGA. The CDR3 has 15 residues. This CDR3 reads CASSLRQGRHNEQFF. The CDR3 bases are TGTGCCAGCAGCTTAAGGCAGGGAAGGCACAATGAGCAGTTCTTC.

A single count supports this clone. In DNA form, the CDR3 reads TGTGCCAGCAGCTTAGGGGGAGGGGGGGGATCACAAGAGACCCAGTACTTC. It translates to CASSLGGGGGSQETQYF. The V and J genes are TRBV7-2 and TRBJ2-5, with D possibly TRBD2 on 7 matching bases. CDR3 length: 17 amino acids. V dropped 1 base and J dropped 2 bases, with 17 bases sitting between them. Germline-derived CDR1 and CDR2 are SGHTA and FQGNSA.

The chain employs TRBV5-8 and TRBJ2-1; D tentatively reads TRBD1 or TRBD2 (10 bases each). CDR1 SGHTS and CDR2 YDEGEE come from the germline V gene. Deletions cut 5 bases from V and 7 bases from J, with 28 bases between. The CDR3 covers 18 residues. CDR3 bases: TGTGCCAGCAGTTTCGACAGGGGGCTAAGCGGGAGGGCGAATGAGCAGTTCTTC. Translating it yields CASSFDRGLSGRANEQFF.

The chain couples TRBV7-9 to TRBJ1-2; no clear D. This CDR3 has 12 amino acids. Per the germline V gene, CDR1 is SEHNR and CDR2 is FQNEAQ (reference sequence). The V gene lost 5 bases and the J gene lost 8 bases, with 12 bases spanning the gap. CDR3 loop: CASSLDLRGYTF. CDR3 DNA sequence: TGTGCCAGCAGCCTGGACTTGCGGGGCTACACCTTC.

The rearrangement joins TRBV19 to TRBJ1-6; 11 positions match TRBD1. CDR3 length: 18 amino acids. Looked up from germline, CDR1 is LNHDA and CDR2 is SQIVND (reference sequence). J gave up 7 bases and V 4 bases, and 12 bases lay outside the gene matches. CDR3 sequence: CASSTEIVRDRGNSPLHF. CDR3 coding DNA: TGTGCCAGTAGTACCGAAATCGTCCGGGACAGGGGGAATTCACCCCTCCACTTT. The full variable domain, completed using reference TRBV19 and TRBJ1-6, is DGGITQSPKYLFRKEGQNVTLSCEQNLNHDAMYWYRQDPGQGLRLIYYSQIVNDFQKGDIAEGYSVSREKKESFPLTVTSAQKNPTAFYLCASSTEIVRDRGNSPLHFGNGTRLTVT.